The source of this T cell receptor (beta chain) is a study of tumor and adjacent non-tumor tissue in lung cancer. Study-level points and caveats: Top 100 clones took a larger repertoire share in normal lung. TCR diversity was significantly greater in tumor than normal lung tissue.

The CDR3 sequence is 12 residues long. This clonotype was observed a handful of times. Its matching antigen is unknown. Sequence at one end of the junction differs from germline and may be a read error. This sample's RNA came from whole unsorted tissue. The normal lung tissue was taken more than 3 cm from the tumor edge. Chemotherapy-naive patients with new lung cancer underwent thoracic surgery in China, August–late 2014. TCRbeta libraries were built with three rounds of nested PCR, modified from ARM-PCR. TCRdb processed the multiplex PCR reads anew with MiXCR; each CDR3 protein has one entry. The data contain about 110,000 distinct CDR3 sequences, about 64% of them seen just once; the ten biggest clones take up 19%.

V gene TRBV12-3 or TRBV12-4 combines with J gene TRBJ1-1, with TRBD1 matching over 8 bases. Material: distant non-tumor lung tissue. The origin of this receptor is a man aged 60-69 years with non-small cell lung cancer. The CDR3 loop is CASSDRGAEALF. The CDR3 DNA follows: TGTGCCAGCAGTGACAGGGGCGCTGAAGCTCTCTTT.